The clone carrying this T cell receptor beta chain was counted between two and nine times. The template was total RNA from unfractionated whole blood. One entry per CDR3 protein results from TCRdb running MiXCR on the 5' RACE reads. The sample holds more than 75,000 distinct CDR3 sequences, 15% seen once. Germline loops: CDR1 MNHEY, CDR2 SVGEGT. V lost 5 bases to trimming and J lost 0 bases; unmatched junction nucleotides: 13. The length of the CDR3 is 19 residues. This entry belongs to a study of human T cells and chemical hapten exposure. This receptor was taken from a female donor in good health. V usage is TRBV6-2 or TRBV6-3 and J usage is TRBJ1-5; 10 positions match TRBD1. Here the CDR3 DNA reads TGTGCCAGCAGTCTCATACCCGGGACAGGGGATCATAGCAATCAGCCCCAGCATTTT. It translates to CASSLIPGTGDHSNQPQHF.